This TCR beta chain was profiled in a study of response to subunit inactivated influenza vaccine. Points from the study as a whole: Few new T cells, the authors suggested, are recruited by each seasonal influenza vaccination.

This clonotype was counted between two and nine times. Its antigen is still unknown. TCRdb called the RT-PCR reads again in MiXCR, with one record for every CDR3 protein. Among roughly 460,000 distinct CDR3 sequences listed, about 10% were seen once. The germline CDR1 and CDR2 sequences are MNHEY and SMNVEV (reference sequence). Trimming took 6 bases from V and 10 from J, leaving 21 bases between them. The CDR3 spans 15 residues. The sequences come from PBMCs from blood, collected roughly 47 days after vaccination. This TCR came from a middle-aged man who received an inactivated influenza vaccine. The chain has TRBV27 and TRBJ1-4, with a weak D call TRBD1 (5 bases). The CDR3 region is CASRPRGTQGGKLFF. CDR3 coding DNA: TGTGCCAGCAGGCCTCGGGGGACCCAGGGCGGAAAACTGTTTTTT.